This note documents a single T cell receptor (beta chain) sequence. Primers for the PCR totalled 60 Vbeta and 13 Jbeta. The repertoire was sequenced with immunoSEQ multiplex PCR; TCRdb's copy has only in-frame clones and lacks some. The data show 150,000 to 200,000 clones, about 80% seen once. This specimen comes from a study of cytomegalovirus exposure and HLA in healthy donors. CDR3 length equals 14 residues. Unmatched junction bases numbered 6, after V lost 6 bases and J lost 4 bases. CDR1 SNHLY and CDR2 FYNNEI come from the germline V gene. The sequence was collected from a girl between 10 and 17 years old in good health and CMV-seropositive. The V and J genes are TRBV2 and TRBJ2-7, with 10 positions matching TRBD2. Sequencing input: PBMCs. CDR3 nucleotides: TGTGCCAGCAGAGGCAGACTAGCGGGTTACGAGCAGTACTTC. Protein: CASRGRLAGYEQYF.